Listed here are 5 T cell receptor beta chains from one sample, sequenced in a study of T-cell reconstitution after alpha-beta-depleted transplantation in children. Unique molecular identifiers were incorporated into the prepared TCRbeta library. TCRdb reprocessed the PCR reads with MiXCR, giving one entry per CDR3 protein. The profile shows around 450,000 distinct CDR3 sequences, about 11% of them singletons. The material was PBMCs, obtained before TCRalphabeta/CD19-depleted stem cell transplant. These receptor sequences come from a child aged 2-15 years with inherited bone marrow failure, due to receive a stem cell transplant.

This clonotype was observed at least ten times. This chain joins TRBV29-1 and TRBJ1-5; 8 bases are shared with TRBD1. Germline V gives CDR1 SQVTM, CDR2 ANQGSEA. The CDR3 covers 15 residues. V lost 4 bases, J lost 3 bases, and 8 bases stayed unmatched. CDR3 DNA: TGCAGCGTTGTTGAGGGACAGGTAAACAATCAGCCCCAGCATTTT. Protein: CSVVEGQVNNQPQHF.

This chain joins TRBV6-2 or TRBV6-3 and TRBJ2-1; 7 nucleotides match TRBD2. The CDR3 length is 15 residues. V was pared by 2 bases and J by 3 bases, with 4 bases of the junction left unmatched. Germline-derived CDR1 and CDR2 are MNHEY and SVGEGT. The CDR3 nucleotides read TGTGCCAGCAGTTACCTCAGCGGGATCTACAATGAGCAGTTCTTC. Protein product: CASSYLSGIYNEQFF.

This clonotype was observed at least ten times. This chain uses TRBV7-9 with TRBJ2-7; TRBD2 is a possible D gene (6 bases). There are 15 residues in the CDR3. The germline V gene has CDR1 SEHNR and CDR2 FQNEAQ (reference sequence). Trimming removed 1 base from V and 2 bases from J, with 12 bases in between. CDR3 bases: TGTGCCAGCAGCTTAGGCGGAGGGCTGACCTACGAGCAGTACTTC. This translates into CASSLGGGLTYEQYF.

This clonotype came up many times. Here the CDR3 DNA reads TGCGCCAGCAGCTTGAGGGGATTTGCAACTAATGAAAAACTGTTTTTT. Amino acids: CASSLRGFATNEKLFF. The chain employs TRBV5-1 and TRBJ1-4, with D perhaps matching TRBD1 (5 bases). Trimming removed 1 base from V and 0 bases from J, with 10 bases in between. This CDR3 spans 16 amino acids. Looked up from germline, CDR1 is SGHRS and CDR2 is YFSETQ.

The table lists this clonotype with many counts. J is TRBJ2-1 and V is TRBV6-2 or TRBV6-3; D may match TRBD1 or TRBD2 (5 bases each). Trimming removed 3 bases at V and 8 bases at J, with 17 bases between. Germline assignment: CDR1 MNHEY and CDR2 SVGEGT. The CDR3 has 15 amino acids. CDR3 DNA sequence: TGTGCCAGCAGTTATTTGGGGGAGCTGGGGGATGAGCAGTTCTTC. This gives the protein CASSYLGELGDEQFF.